This T cell receptor beta chain was retrieved from a study of T cells in localized non-small cell lung cancer (TCRdb year 2020). Study-wide context: Comparing tumors with uninvolved tumor-adjacent lungs, the study looked at the T cell repertoires of 236 patients with early-stage NSCLC. The mean age of the NSCLC patients was around 67 years, with 120 to 150 men and about a hundred women. The cohort was made up of a few hundred treatment-naive NSCLC patients whose localized lung tumors had been resected. Here is what the overall study found, with its caveats: Multi-region tumor sequencing was not performed, so intratumor heterogeneity could not be excluded. A median of about 50 of the top 100 tumor clones turned up in the paired uninvolved adjacent lung, and approximately 30 of those clones also ranked among the top 100 of that same adjacent lung. Because the study design was exploratory, TCR variables were selected using unadjusted p-values without false-discovery rate correction. Uninvolved tumor-adjacent lung showed the highest T cell clonality, higher than tumor, which suggests more focused antigenic responses in the adjacent lung. Longer overall survival was associated with higher blood T cell density, whereas shorter survival was associated with higher adjacent-lung clonality.

TCR beta CDR3 regions were sequenced from DNA using the immunoSEQ Assay. Per the authors' processing: T cell density was computed as TCR beta template counts normalized to usable DNA estimated by amplifying housekeeping genes. The preseqR package was used to estimate richness by extrapolating to 400,000 templates for PBMC samples and to 120,000 templates for tissue samples. Clonality was taken to be one minus Pielou's evenness. To identify tissue-enriched TCRs, differential abundance testing was run on productive amino-acid clonotypes with a minimum total count of 5 and an alpha of 0.1. The Jaccard Index and the Morisita Overlap Index were used to quantify repertoire overlap between compartments. GLIPH clustered TCR beta CDR3s with public tetramer-defined viral CDR3s; viral motifs required at least three viral sequences plus V-gene enrichment. TCRdb limited this immuneACCESS table to in-frame rearrangements with V and J called. A share of clones is missing; checked studies link under half to unresolved V genes, and the rest is unexplained. V, J and clone size derive from that table, while D and trimming were established from the DNA sequence. The sample yields about 1,200 clones; 24% were counted once. The top ten hold about 20% of the sample.

V and J are truncated by 6 bases and 3 bases respectively, leaving an intervening sequence of 19 bases. The germline V gene provides CDR1 SGHDN and CDR2 FVKESK. From its cysteine to its phenylalanine, the CDR3 spans 16 amino acids. Only the CDR3 DNA stays, 48 bases, in frame from base 1. Details on this clone: No antigen is known for it. No much larger clone is present one base from it, and per-base qualities are unavailable.

Uninvolved adjacent lung was sampled at least 2 cm away from the tumor margin, and two independent pathologists confirmed that the tissue had no atypia. At diagnosis, tumor, uninvolved tumor-adjacent lung and peripheral blood were collected and then preserved as a mix of FFPE and fresh-frozen material. This specimen was normal lung tissue next to the tumor, taken before any cancer treatment. The rearranged chain carries TRBV14 and TRBJ2-3; a tentative D match to TRBD2 spans 6 bases. The TCR sequence derives from a man aged 40-75 years with stage III squamous cell lung carcinoma. The CDR3 in this case is CASSQGGGIRTDTQYF. The nucleotide sequence is TGTGCCAGCAGYCAGGGAGGCGGGATAAGGACAGATACGCAGTATTTT.